The following is a TCR beta chain sequence with its context. The sample originates from a study of blood T cell repertoires in COVID-19. At the level of the study: Italy, Spain and the United States were the sources of the convalescent and acute COVID-19 samples. Nucleic acid was either cDNA or gDNA, and it came from T cells, B-cell-depleted T cells, or PBMCs.

Under the authors' procedure: Scientists estimated how many nucleated cells there were by amplifying reference gene primers. Sequencing used immunoSEQ multiplex PCR; TCRdb keeps in-frame clones, though not all of them. V and J calls and clone size are as listed in that table; D and trimming were resolved from the DNA. The data contain about 67,000 clones, around 86% of them seen just once; the ten biggest clones take up more than 5%. J was trimmed by 4 bases and V by 5 bases; bases with no gene match: 5. There are 13 residues in the CDR3. Germline loops: CDR1 SGHRS, CDR2 YFSETQ. The sequence was obtained from a man aged 50 to 60 with active COVID-19. The sequencing sample was made of peripheral blood. The chain combines TRBV5-1 with TRBJ1-1, with 7 bases that match TRBD1. CDR3 coding DNA: TGCGCCAGCAGACAGGGACAGTCCACTGAAGCTTTCTTT. Translating gives CASRQGQSTEAFF.